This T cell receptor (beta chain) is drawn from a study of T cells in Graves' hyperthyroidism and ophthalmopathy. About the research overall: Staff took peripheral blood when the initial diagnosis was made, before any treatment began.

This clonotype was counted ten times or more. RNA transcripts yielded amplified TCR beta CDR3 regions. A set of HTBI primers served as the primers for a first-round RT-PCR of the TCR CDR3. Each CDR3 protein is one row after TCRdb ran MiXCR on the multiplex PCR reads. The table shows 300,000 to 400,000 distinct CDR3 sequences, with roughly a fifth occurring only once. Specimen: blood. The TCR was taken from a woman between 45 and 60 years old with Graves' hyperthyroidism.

CDR3 region: CASSSTSGDPGQPQHF. The CDR3 DNA sequence: TGTGCCAGCAGCTCCACCTCAGGGGATCCAGGTCAGCCCCAGCATTTT. This sequence joins TRBV11-3 and TRBJ1-5; possibly TRBD1 for D (6 bases). The CDR3 is 16 amino acids. Per germline, CDR1 SGHNT and CDR2 YENEEA. Deletions cut 4 bases from V and 6 bases from J, with 19 bases between.